This T cell receptor (beta chain) stems from a study of cytomegalovirus exposure and HLA in healthy donors. Study-wide background: Genotyping showed roughly 76% of about 370 donors falling in the Caucasian-associated ancestry cluster.

Concerning this clone: Its antigen is still unknown.

The PCR was carried out with 60 Vbeta primers and 13 Jbeta primers. Sequencing used immunoSEQ multiplex PCR; TCRdb keeps in-frame clones, though not all of them. This sample has about 170,000 clones; over 60% occur once, and the top ten carry less than 1%. In germline, CDR1 is LGHNA, CDR2 YSLEER. The CDR3 covers 15 residues. V lost 0 bases to trimming and J lost 8 bases, with 13 bases between them. Findings of the study overall: There were around 160 TCR beta chains listed as cytomegalovirus-associated.

The rearrangement links TRBV4-3 to TRBJ1-4; D possibly corresponds to TRBD1 (5 bases). The receptor comes from a female donor in good health and CMV-seronegative. The sample consisted of PBMCs. The CDR3 loop is CASSQDAGGREKLFF. CDR3 DNA sequence: TGCGCCAGCAGCCAAGATGCGGGGGGACGGGAAAAACTGTTTTTT.